The 15 T cell receptor beta chains below were found in one sample sequenced in a study of blood T cell repertoires in COVID-19. TCRdb keeps only in-frame clones here, not all; method: immunoSEQ multiplex PCR. The sample has around 130,000 clones, roughly four fifths seen once. The sample consisted of peripheral blood. The receptors were sampled from a human donor in a cohort sampled during active COVID-19.

This clone was seen ten or more times. The genes are TRBV11-2 and TRBJ2-3; TRBD1 might be the D (5 bases). The CDR3 covers 16 residues. V dropped 0 bases and J dropped 3 bases, with 13 bases sitting between them. Germline CDR1 and CDR2: SGHAT and FQNNGV. CDR3 bases: TGTGCCAGCAGCTTAGAGACAGTCCTAGGAACAGATACGCAGTATTTT. It yields the protein CASSLETVLGTDTQYF.

This chain connects TRBV13 to TRBJ2-1, with D tentatively TRBD1 (6 bases). The CDR3 sequence is 17 residues long. V was shortened by 9 bases and J by 0 bases, with 21 bases between the two germline ends. Germline CDR1 and CDR2: PRHDT and FYEKMQ (reference sequence). The CDR3 region has the DNA TGTGCCAGTCTATCTATGCCGGGACACCCCTCCTACAATGAGCAGTTCTTC. It yields the protein CASLSMPGHPSYNEQFF. The full variable domain, with the rest looked up from reference TRBV13 and TRBJ2-1, is AAGVIQSPRHLIKEKRETATLKCYPIPRHDTVYWYQQGPGQDPQFLISFYEKMQSDKGSIPDRFSAQQFSDYHSELNMSSLELGDSALYFCASLSMPGHPSYNEQFFGPGTRLTVL.

This chain links TRBV7-9 with TRBJ1-5, with 10 bases lining up with TRBD1. This CDR3 comprises 15 residues. V lost 5 bases to trimming and J lost 4 bases; unmatched junction nucleotides: 5. Looked up from germline, CDR1 is SEHNR and CDR2 is FQNEAQ (reference sequence). CDR3 sequence reads: CASSLGTGVNQPQHF. CDR3 DNA sequence: TGTGCCAGCAGCCTAGGGACAGGGGTTAATCAGCCCCAGCATTTT.

The chain uses TRBV5-8 and TRBJ1-2; the D is unclear. The germline gives CDR1 SGHTS, CDR2 YDEGEE. This CDR3 contains 15 residues. Trimming took 4 bases from V and 1 from J, leaving 14 bases between them. The CDR3 region is CASSPSSRLNYGYTF. The CDR3 DNA reads as TGTGCCAGCAGCCCAAGTTCGAGGCTTAACTATGGCTACACCTTC.

The rearrangement links TRBV5-6 to TRBJ1-3, with D tentatively TRBD1 (5 bases). CDR3 size: 14 residues. V was clipped by 6 bases and J by 6 bases, with 16 bases between them. The V gene's germline CDR1 is SGHDT and CDR2 YYEEEE. This CDR3 is CASTLIGRANTIYF. CDR3 bases: TGTGCCAGCACCCTGATCGGCAGGGCAAACACCATATATTTT.

The chain carries TRBV7-9 and TRBJ1-2; maybe TRBD1 (5 bases). Germline V lookup: CDR1 SEHNR, CDR2 FQNEAQ (reference sequence). The CDR3 has 13 amino acids. V was cut by 4 bases and J by 2 bases, with 8 bases left in between. DNA for the CDR3: TGTGCCAGCAGCTGGGGGGACAACTATGGCTACACCTTC. Amino acids: CASSWGDNYGYTF.

The rearrangement links TRBV19 to TRBJ1-1; 7 nucleotides agree with TRBD1. The germline V gene has CDR1 LNHDA and CDR2 SQIVND (reference sequence). Trimming removed 4 bases from V and 2 bases from J; junction bases left unmatched: 1. CDR3 length equals 13 residues. In DNA, the CDR3 is TGTGCCAGTAGTAGACAGGGAAACACTGAAGCTTTCTTT. Protein: CASSRQGNTEAFF.

The V gene is TRBV5-8, the J gene TRBJ2-7; 8 bases map to TRBD1. This CDR3 comprises 17 residues. Germline lookup yields CDR1 SGHTS and CDR2 YDEGEE. V gave up 3 bases and J gave up 3 bases; unmatched junction bases: 14. The CDR3 protein is CASSWPGFAGGLYEQYF. For the CDR3, the DNA is TGTGCCAGCAGCTGGCCGGGTTTCGCAGGGGGCCTCTACGAGCAGTACTTC.

The chain joins TRBV19 to TRBJ2-7; 9 positions match TRBD2. Trimming took 3 bases from V and 2 from J; bases not matched to a gene: 5. The V gene's germline CDR1 is LNHDA and CDR2 SQIVND (reference sequence). This CDR3 comprises 15 residues. CDR3 loop: CASSMDLAGTYEQYF. The CDR3 region has the DNA TGTGCCAGTAGTATGGATCTAGCGGGGACCTACGAGCAGTACTTC.

The J gene is TRBJ2-7, the V gene TRBV7-9; D is perhaps TRBD1 (5 bases). The CDR3 has 19 amino acids. Germline CDR1 and CDR2: SEHNR and FQNEAQ (reference sequence). The V end was cut by 4 bases, the J end by 0 bases, with 25 bases between. CDR3 in amino acids: CASSCRVLELDRFSYEQYF. For the CDR3, the DNA is TGTGCCAGCAGCTGTAGAGTGTTGGAGTTAGACAGATTCTCCTACGAGCAGTACTTC.

The V and J genes are TRBV3-1 (or the pseudogene TRBV3-2) and TRBJ2-2, with D unclear. V was trimmed by 4 bases and J by 0 bases, leaving 18 bases between them. The V gene's germline CDR1 is LGHDT and CDR2 YNNKEL (reference sequence). This CDR3 is built from 18 residues. CDR3: CASSPYPRRHSNTGELFF. Written as DNA, the CDR3 is TGTGCCAGCAGCCCATATCCGAGGCGGCATTCGAACACCGGGGAGCTGTTTTTT.

This clone showed up just once. This sequence joins TRBV11-2 and TRBJ2-1; TRBD1 agrees at 8 bases. The CDR3 consists of 16 residues. With 5 bases clipped from V and 4 bases from J, the junction kept 10 bases outside the gene matches. Looked up from germline, CDR1 is SGHAT and CDR2 is FQNNGV. The CDR3 region is CASSLAGGGIYNEQFF. In DNA form, the CDR3 reads TGTGCCAGCAGCCTCGCAGGGGGCGGAATATACAATGAGCAGTTCTTC.

CDR3 sequence: CASSLAGGVGYEQYF. The CDR3 coding sequence is TGTGCCAGCAGCTTGGCCGGGGGAGTTGGCTACGAGCAGTACTTC. The chain recombines TRBV5-6 with TRBJ2-7, with D tentatively TRBD2 (6 bases). V was cut by 0 bases and J by 3 bases, with 13 bases left in between. The CDR3 covers 15 residues. The germline gives CDR1 SGHDT, CDR2 YYEEEE.

The chain is built from TRBV19 and TRBJ1-5; 7 bases line up with TRBD1. V lost 5 bases to trimming and J lost 1 base; unmatched junction nucleotides: 8. The V gene's germline CDR1 is LNHDA and CDR2 SQIVND (reference sequence). The CDR3 spans 16 residues. For the CDR3, the DNA is TGTGCCAGTAGTCTACAGGGGTTGGTAAGCAATCAGCCCCAGCATTTT. Amino acid sequence: CASSLQGLVSNQPQHF.

This chain links TRBV6-1 with TRBJ2-3; TRBD1 matches at 8 bases. The germline gives CDR1 MNHNS, CDR2 SASEGT. This CDR3 spans 16 amino acids. Trimming took 2 bases from V and 0 from J; bases not matched to a gene: 4. CDR3 DNA sequence: TGTGCCAGCAGTGAATGGACAGGGCTTAGCACAGATACGCAGTATTTT. This gives the protein CASSEWTGLSTDTQYF.